This T cell receptor beta chain was obtained from a study of metastatic and nonmetastatic thyroid tumors. Study background: Across blood and tumor or nodule tissue, repertoires from malignant and benign thyroid patients were compared with one another.

With 0 bases removed from V and 5 bases from J, the gap between germline ends came to 17 bases. The CDR3 sequence is 15 residues long. Germline V gives CDR1 DFQATT, CDR2 SNEGSKA (reference sequence). This clone was picked up many times. Antigen unknown. All patients were treatment-naive before thyroid surgery. Study-wide findings and caveats: In blood and tumor, TCR beta diversity was reportedly significantly higher in malignant thyroid tumors than in benign nodules.

In the source study's methods: In papillary thyroid cancer, a distant-metastasis classifier was built using CDR3 differences across clinicopathological groups. TCRdb re-clonotyped the PCR reads through MiXCR. TCRdb's processing, not the study's, gives the V and J calls here. The sample lists 21,000 or so clones, around 19% occurring once. The clonotype originates from a female donor with papillary thyroid cancer or a benign thyroid nodule (not recorded which). Some clones in this sample may be carry-over from other donors' samples. The J gene is TRBJ2-7, the V gene TRBV20-1; D may be TRBD2 (5 bases). Sequencing input: blood. The CDR3 region is CSARDFGVGGHEQYF. The CDR3, as DNA: TGCAGTGCTAGAGATTTTGGGGTTGGAGGCCACGAGCAGTACTTC.